The present T cell receptor beta chain was sequenced within a study of cytomegalovirus exposure and HLA in healthy donors. The study's findings and limits: The authors reported that TCR beta sequences could predict HLA-A and HLA-B alleles. These predictions were accurate for most subjects in the first cohort.

To note about this clone: Its antigen remains unidentified.

PCR amplification relied on 60 Vbeta primers (plus 13 Jbeta primers). The data were produced by immunoSEQ multiplex PCR, yet TCRdb's version contains in-frame clones alone and is incomplete. Counted here are 170,000 or so clones, around 77% occurring once; the ten biggest clones make up around 1.5%. The clonotype comes from a woman in her twenties or thirties in good health and CMV-seronegative. Sequencing input: PBMCs.

The CDR3 spells CASSGQGANTEAFF. The CDR3 region has the DNA TGTGCCAGCAGCGGACAGGGGGCGAACACTGAAGCTTTCTTT. The gene calls are TRBV2 and TRBJ1-1; 11 positions match TRBD1. This CDR3 is built from 14 residues. CDR1 is SNHLY, CDR2 FYNNEI, per germline. V gave up 6 bases and J gave up 1 base; unmatched junction bases: 1.